These 29 T cell receptor beta chains originate from one sample sequenced in a study of cytomegalovirus exposure and HLA in healthy donors. The PCR made use of 60 Vbeta and 13 Jbeta primers. Repertoires were generated with immunoSEQ multiplex PCR, while TCRdb's copy carries only in-frame clones and drops some. The data show roughly 200,000 clones, with 75% to 90% seen just once and approximately 0.31% held by the top ten. The sequenced sample was PBMCs. These receptors were obtained from a woman aged 25-40 years in good health and CMV-seronegative.

The CDR3 spells CASSPGTGRNLELNTEAFF. The CDR3 DNA follows: TGTGCCAGCAGTCCCGGGACAGGGAGAAACCTCGAATTGAACACTGAAGCTTTCTTT. V is TRBV6-4 and J is TRBJ1-1; TRBD1 matches at 9 bases. Germline CDR1 MRHNA, CDR2 SNTAGT. Germline trimming cut 5 bases from V and 0 bases from J; bases unmatched to any gene: 16. The CDR3 is 19 residues long.

The rearrangement joins TRBV2 to TRBJ1-4, with D perhaps matching TRBD1 (6 bases). Trimming cost V 6 bases and J 3 bases, with 14 bases left between them. There are 15 residues in the CDR3. CDR1 SNHLY and CDR2 FYNNEI come from the germline V gene. Here the CDR3 reads CASSGQPGANEKLFF. The CDR3 coding sequence is TGTGCCAGCAGCGGACAGCCCGGGGCTAATGAAAAACTGTTTTTT.

This chain joins TRBV6-5 and TRBJ1-1; D is ambiguous. The V end lost 6 bases, the J end lost 1 base, and 9 bases lay between the germline ends. The germline V gene encodes CDR1 MNHEY and CDR2 SVGAGI. This CDR3 has 13 amino acids. The CDR3 spells CASRARPNTEAFF. The DNA of the CDR3 is TGTGCCAGCAGAGCCAGGCCGAACACTGAAGCTTTCTTT.

The chain joins TRBV4-1 to TRBJ2-7; 9 bases match TRBD2. Germline lookup yields CDR1 MGHRA and CDR2 YSYEKL. The V segment lost 4 bases and the J segment 1 base; nucleotides outside the gene matches: 8. The CDR3 contains 16 residues. CDR3 protein: CASSPSGTSRSYEQYF. The CDR3 nucleotides read TGCGCCAGCAGCCCCAGTGGGACTAGCCGATCCTACGAGCAGTACTTC.

This clone occurred once. The chain is built from TRBV5-1 and TRBJ2-5; 7 nucleotides match TRBD1. V lost 0 bases to trimming and J lost 5 bases; unmatched junction nucleotides: 7. In germline, CDR1 is SGHRS, CDR2 YFSETQ. CDR3 size: 15 residues. DNA of the CDR3: TGCGCCAGCAGCTTGGAGGACAGGTGGTGGGAGACCCAGTACTTC. This codes for CASSLEDRWWETQYF.

The chain employs TRBV5-1 and TRBJ1-1; D is unresolved. Germline V lookup: CDR1 SGHRS, CDR2 YFSETQ. V was clipped by 0 bases and J by 7 bases, with 22 bases between them. The CDR3 consists of 17 residues. The CDR3 is CASSLGPRSGDLIEAFF. The DNA for the CDR3 is TGCGCCAGCAGCTTGGGCCCAAGATCGGGAGACCTGATTGAAGCTTTCTTT.

V and J are TRBV2 and TRBJ1-1; 8 bases line up with TRBD1. The V gene end was trimmed by 10 bases and the J gene end by 0 bases; junction bases not matched to a gene: 10. Germline CDR1 and CDR2: SNHLY and FYNNEI. The CDR3 spans 15 residues. The CDR3 bases are TGTGCCACTTCCTCGACAGGGGCCATGAACACTGAAGCTTTCTTT. It specifies CATSSTGAMNTEAFF.

The V gene is TRBV2, the J gene TRBJ2-3, with 9 bases that match TRBD2. Germline assignment: CDR1 SNHLY and CDR2 FYNNEI. V shed 6 bases, J shed 0 bases, and the junction held 7 bases outside the gene matches. The CDR3 is 16 amino acids. The CDR3 is CASRTTSGTSTDTQYF. The CDR3 DNA is TGTGCCAGCAGGACGACTAGCGGAACTAGCACAGATACGCAGTATTTT.

V is TRBV5-1 and J is TRBJ2-7; no firm D call. The V and J ends lost 5 bases and 1 base respectively, with 10 bases between them. The germline V gene has CDR1 SGHRS and CDR2 YFSETQ. CDR3 length equals 13 residues. This CDR3 is CASRTQGSYEQYF. The CDR3 DNA is TGCGCCAGCAGGACACAAGGATCCTACGAGCAGTACTTC. The variable domain in full, with the rest retrieved from reference TRBV5-1 and TRBJ2-7, is KAGVTQTPRYLIKTRGQQVTLSCSPISGHRSVSWYQQTPGQGLQFLFEYFSETQRNKGNFPGRFSGRQFSNSRSEMNVSTLELGDSALYLCASRTQGSYEQYFGPGTRLTVT.

This clone was picked up one time. This chain joins TRBV5-1 and TRBJ1-1, with TRBD1 matching 8 bases. Germline V lookup: CDR1 SGHRS, CDR2 YFSETQ. CDR3 length: 16 amino acids. V was clipped by 4 bases and J by 1 base; unmatched bases: 9. CDR3: CASSPSLGQGNTEAFF. CDR3 DNA: TGCGCCAGCAGCCCGTCACTTGGACAGGGGAACACTGAAGCTTTCTTT.

Written as DNA, the CDR3 is TGTCCGACCCCCTTGCTAACAGGGAGACCGTTGGCTGAGCAGTTCTTC. Protein: CPTPLLTGRPLAEQFF. The chain joins TRBV27 to TRBJ2-1; possibly TRBD1 for D (6 bases). The germline V gene has CDR1 MNHEY and CDR2 SMNVEV (reference sequence). This CDR3 spans 16 amino acids.

The chain links TRBV9 to TRBJ2-7; D may be TRBD1 (6 bases). Germline CDR1 SGDLS, CDR2 YYNGEE. V was pared by 1 base and J by 1 base, with 9 bases between. The CDR3 sequence is 14 residues long. CDR3 nucleotide sequence: TGTGCCAGCAGCGTATCACAGGGATCCTACGAGCAGTACTTC. Translation gives CASSVSQGSYEQYF.

The CDR3: CASRFSGGPHGELFF. In DNA form, the CDR3 reads TGTGCCAGCAGGTTTAGCGGGGGGCCTCACGGGGAGCTGTTTTTT. This chain links TRBV28 with TRBJ2-2, with 10 bases lining up with TRBD2. J was trimmed by 7 bases and V by 6 bases; bases with no gene match: 8. This CDR3 has 15 residues. Germline values: CDR1 MDHEN, CDR2 SYDVKM.

The rearrangement links TRBV11-3 to TRBJ2-7, with 10 nucleotides matching TRBD1. V trimming: 5 bases; J trimming: 6 bases; junction bases outside the gene matches: 4. CDR1 is SGHNT, CDR2 YENEEA, per germline. The CDR3 runs 13 residues. The CDR3 region is CASSVGQGGEQYF. DNA of the CDR3: TGTGCCAGCAGCGTCGGACAGGGGGGCGAGCAGTACTTC.

The V gene is TRBV27, the J gene TRBJ2-7, with TRBD1 identical over 8 bases. CDR3 length equals 14 residues. With V trimmed by 1 base and J by 5 bases, 4 bases remained unmatched. Germline V gives CDR1 MNHEY, CDR2 SMNVEV (reference sequence). CDR3 sequence reads: CASSLLGQANEQYF. As DNA, the CDR3 is TGTGCCAGCAGTTTATTGGGACAGGCTAACGAGCAGTACTTC.

The chain links TRBV7-9 to TRBJ2-7, with 8 nucleotides matching TRBD2. This CDR3 region has 14 residues. The V and J ends lost 5 bases and 2 bases, in that order; junction bases with no gene match: 5. Germline loops: CDR1 SEHNR, CDR2 FQNEAQ (reference sequence). The CDR3 coding sequence is TGTGCCAGCAGCGTCGGGACTAGGGCCTACGAGCAGTACTTC. Translating gives CASSVGTRAYEQYF.

This chain links TRBV19 with TRBJ2-1; perhaps TRBD2 as D (5 bases). V lost 5 bases to trimming and J lost 7 bases, with 12 bases between them. CDR1 and CDR2 (germline): LNHDA, SQIVND (reference sequence). The CDR3 sequence is 13 residues long. CDR3 residues: CASSPNRGNEQFF. The DNA of the CDR3 is TGTGCCAGTAGTCCAAACAGAGGGAATGAGCAGTTCTTC.

The chain has TRBV6-5 and TRBJ1-2; D perhaps matches TRBD1 (5 bases). CDR3 length: 15 amino acids. Germline values: CDR1 MNHEY, CDR2 SVGAGI. The ends were cut back, 6 bases at V and 1 base at J, with 15 bases in the middle. In nucleotides, the CDR3 is TGTGCCAGCAGCCCGGAGGGGACCATTAACTATGGCTACACCTTC. Translation: CASSPEGTINYGYTF.

This clone was seen only a few times. The chain combines TRBV5-1 with TRBJ2-1, with D possibly matching TRBD1 (6 bases). The ends were cut back, 1 base at V and 10 bases at J, with 12 bases in the middle. In germline, CDR1 is SGHRS, CDR2 YFSETQ. The length of the CDR3 is 13 residues. Here the CDR3 reads CASSLLVDREQFF. The CDR3, as DNA: TGCGCCAGCAGCTTGTTGGTCGACAGGGAGCAGTTCTTC.

A note on this clone: One end of the junction fails to match germline, which may point to a read error. This chain joins TRBV19 and TRBJ2-1; a possible D gene is TRBD1 (10 bases). The CDR3 has 21 residues. Germline CDR1 and CDR2: LNHDA and SQIVND (reference sequence). CDR3 protein: CASSIESGGTGASGAYHEQFF. The CDR3 nucleotides read TGTGCCAGTAGTATAGAGAGTGGAGGGACAGGGGCTAGCGGGGCCTACCATGAGCAGTTCTTC. The full variable domain, in which reference TRBV19 and TRBJ2-1 provide the parts outside the CDR3, is DGGITQSPKYLFRKEGQNVTLSCEQNLNHDAMYWYRQDPGQGLRLIYYSQIVNDFQKGDIAEGYSVSREKKESFPLTVTSAQKNPTAFYLCASSIESGGTGASGAYHEQFFGPGTRLTVL.

V is TRBV6-1 and J is TRBJ2-5, with D possibly TRBD2 on 6 matching bases. The CDR3 loop spans 13 amino acids. The germline V gene has CDR1 MNHNS and CDR2 SASEGT. Trimming shortened V by 7 bases and J by 5 bases, and 14 bases separated the two germline ends. In nucleotides, the CDR3 is TGTGCCAGCACGCTAGCGAGAAGGGAGACCCAGTACTTC. Its translation is CASTLARRETQYF.

The chain joins TRBV15 to TRBJ2-5, with D tentatively TRBD1 (6 bases). V lost 5 bases and J 5 bases, leaving 18 bases between the germline ends. CDR1 is LNHNV and CDR2 is YYDKDF in the germline V gene (reference sequence). The CDR3 is 15 residues long. The CDR3 sequence: CATSRSGGHGETQYF. CDR3 sequence (DNA): TGTGCCACCAGCCGCAGTGGGGGCCATGGGGAGACCCAGTACTTC.

The chain is built from TRBV18 and TRBJ2-5, with D possibly being TRBD1 (6 bases). Germline assignment: CDR1 KGHSH and CDR2 LQKENI. The CDR3 sequence is 15 residues long. V dropped 5 bases and J dropped 0 bases, with 13 bases sitting between them. The CDR3 DNA reads as TGTGCCAGCTCAACCGGGACACTGTACCAAGAGACCCAGTACTTC. Protein: CASSTGTLYQETQYF.

This clone appeared a few times. The chain links TRBV10-3 to TRBJ2-1; 8 bases line up with TRBD1. CDR1 is ENHRY, CDR2 SYGVKD, per germline. This CDR3 has 15 residues. Trimming took 8 bases from V and 4 from J; bases not matched to a gene: 10. The chain's CDR3 is CAIAGTGYRYNEQFF. CDR3 DNA: TGTGCCATCGCCGGGACAGGTTACCGTTACAATGAGCAGTTCTTC.

The rearrangement uses TRBV20-1 and TRBJ1-2; D gene ambiguous. Trimming took 6 bases from V and 8 from J, leaving 13 bases between them. Germline CDR1 and CDR2: DFQATT and SNEGSKA (reference sequence). The CDR3 sequence is 11 residues long. The CDR3 spells CSAGRTAGYTF. The CDR3 DNA reads TGCAGTGCGGGCAGAACCGCGGGCTACACCTTC.

The gene calls are TRBV5-1 and TRBJ2-2, with D hard to call. Germline CDR1 reads SGHRS; CDR2 reads YFSETQ. Trimming removed 0 bases from V and 6 bases from J, with 9 bases in between. The CDR3 totals 14 residues. CDR3 sequence: CASSLAQVPGELFF. The CDR3 coding sequence is TGCGCCAGCAGCTTGGCCCAGGTCCCCGGGGAGCTGTTTTTT.

This clone was detected once. The chain combines TRBV7-2 with TRBJ2-6; no firm D call. This CDR3 spans 14 amino acids. V lost 5 bases and J lost 2, with 7 bases in between. CDR1 SGHTA and CDR2 FQGNSA come from the germline V gene. CDR3 protein: CASSPRAGANVLTF. The CDR3 bases are TGTGCCAGCAGCCCACGGGCTGGGGCCAACGTCCTGACTTTC.

Worth noting for this clone: The junction differs from germline at one of its ends, possibly a read error. The same CDR3 is also encoded by other DNA sequences in this sample. This chain links TRBV11-2 with TRBJ2-1; TRBD1 matches at 7 bases. The CDR3 is made up of 14 amino acids. Germline V gene data show CDR1 as SGHAT and CDR2 as FQNNGV. The CDR3 DNA reads TGCGCCAGCAGCCCGGACAGGCTAAACAATGAGCAGTTCTTC. Its translation: CASSPDRLNNEQFF.

The CDR3 DNA reads as TGCGCCAGCAGCCAAGATGCTCCCAGGGAGGACACTGAAGCTTTCTTT. This translates into CASSQDAPREDTEAFF. This chain uses TRBV4-1 with TRBJ1-1, with D perhaps matching TRBD1 (5 bases). From germline, CDR1 is MGHRA and CDR2 YSYEKL. The CDR3 runs 16 residues. The ends were cut back, 0 bases at V and 3 bases at J, with 14 bases in the middle.